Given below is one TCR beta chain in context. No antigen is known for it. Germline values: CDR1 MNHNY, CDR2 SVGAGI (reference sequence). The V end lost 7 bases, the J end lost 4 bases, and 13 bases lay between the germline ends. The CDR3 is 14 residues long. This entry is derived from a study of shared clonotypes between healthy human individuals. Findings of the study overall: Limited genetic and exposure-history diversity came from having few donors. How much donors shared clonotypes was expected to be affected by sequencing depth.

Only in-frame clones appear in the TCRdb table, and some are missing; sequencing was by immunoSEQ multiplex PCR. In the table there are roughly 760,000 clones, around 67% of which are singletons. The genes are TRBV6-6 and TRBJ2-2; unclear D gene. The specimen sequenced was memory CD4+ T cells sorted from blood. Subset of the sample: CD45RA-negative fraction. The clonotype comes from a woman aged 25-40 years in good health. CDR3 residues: CASTPRRSTGELFF. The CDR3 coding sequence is TGTGCCAGCACCCCCCGGCGATCCACCGGGGAGCTGTTTTTT.